One and the same sample provided the 28 T cell receptor beta chains below, sequenced in a study of T-cell memory formation after mild COVID-19. TCRdb used MiXCR to reprocess the 5' RACE reads, holding one entry per CDR3 protein. Altogether a few hundred thousand distinct CDR3 sequences are present, about 15% being singletons, with the ten largest covering approximately 21%. The source material was PBMCs or a T cell subset sorted from them (not recorded which). The receptors derive from a man aged 18 to 29 who had mild COVID-19 (a few samples of this study predate the infection). Cell type and time point are not known.

The V and J genes are TRBV25-1 and TRBJ2-3; possibly TRBD2 for D (6 bases). Germline V gene sequence: CDR1 MGHDK, CDR2 SYGVNS. The CDR3 runs 11 residues. The V end lost 6 bases, the J end lost 11 bases, and 12 bases lay between the germline ends. The CDR3 is CASREEGGQYF. CDR3 coding DNA: TGTGCCAGCAGGGAGGAGGGAGGGCAGTATTTT.

This clonotype was recorded once. The rearrangement uses TRBV5-8 and TRBJ2-3, with TRBD1 as a possible D gene (6 bases). In germline, CDR1 is SGHTS, CDR2 YDEGEE. V lost 4 bases to trimming and J lost 14 bases, with 20 bases between them. CDR3 length equals 13 residues. The chain's CDR3 is CASSPGRPATGYF. CDR3 sequence (DNA): TGTGCCAGCAGCCCCGGGCGACCGGCGACAGGGTATTTT.

The sample holds a few counts of this clonotype. V is TRBV5-5 and J is TRBJ2-5; TRBD1 matches 7 bases. J was trimmed by 4 bases and V by 1 base; bases with no gene match: 4. The V gene's germline CDR1 is SGHKS and CDR2 YYEKEE (reference sequence). CDR3 length: 14 amino acids. Here the CDR3 DNA reads TGTGCCAGCAGCTTGACAGGGGCTCGAGAGACCCAGTACTTC. Protein sequence: CASSLTGARETQYF.

This clonotype was counted many times. The chain carries TRBV20-1 and TRBJ1-1; D gene uncertain. The ends were cut back, 6 bases at V and 3 bases at J, with 11 bases in the middle. The CDR3 extends over 12 amino acids. Germline V gene data show CDR1 as DFQATT and CDR2 as SNEGSKA (reference sequence). CDR3 amino acids: CSASISDTEAFF. CDR3 DNA sequence: TGCAGTGCCTCCATATCGGACACTGAAGCTTTCTTT.

Only a few counts were recorded for this clonotype. The chain combines TRBV24-1 with TRBJ2-1; 14 bases fit TRBD2. Germline CDR1 and CDR2: KGHDR and SFDVKD. The CDR3 spans 16 residues. V lost 5 bases and J lost 1; bases outside the gene matches: 0. DNA for the CDR3: TGTGCCACCAGTGGGACTAGCGGGGGGTCCTACAATGAGCAGTTCTTC. Its translation is CATSGTSGGSYNEQFF.

This clonotype has only a few counts. This chain links TRBV12-3 or TRBV12-4 with TRBJ1-2; D is ambiguous. The CDR3 extends over 13 amino acids. V lost 3 bases to trimming and J lost 4 bases, with 9 bases between them. The DNA of the CDR3 is TGTGCCAGCAGTTTGGCAGGCCCCTATGGCTACACCTTC. This encodes CASSLAGPYGYTF.

This clonotype was observed at least ten times. The chain recombines TRBV6-5 with TRBJ2-3; D is uncertain. V was clipped by 8 bases and J by 4 bases, with 16 bases between them. The CDR3 is 14 residues long. From germline, CDR1 is MNHEY and CDR2 SVGAGI. In nucleotides, the CDR3 is TGTGCCAGCGGCGGCGCAACCTCGGCAGATACGCAGTATTTT. It codes for CASGGATSADTQYF.

The rearrangement links TRBV10-3 to TRBJ1-2, with D maybe TRBD1 (6 bases). The V end lost 3 bases, the J end lost 3 bases, and 11 bases lay between the germline ends. The CDR3 has 14 amino acids. In germline, CDR1 is ENHRY, CDR2 SYGVKD. In DNA, the CDR3 is TGTGCCATCAGTGATCGGGGGGCGGACTATGGCTACACCTTC. Translating gives CAISDRGADYGYTF.

This clonotype turned up a few times. The rearrangement joins TRBV27 to TRBJ1-5; 8 bases match TRBD1. This CDR3 has 15 amino acids. Germline loops: CDR1 MNHEY, CDR2 SMNVEV (reference sequence). The trim removed 4 bases at V and 2 bases at J, leaving 4 bases unmatched. CDR3 coding DNA: TGTGCCAGCAGTTCGACAGGGGTCGGCAATCAGCCCCAGCATTTT. It encodes CASSSTGVGNQPQHF.

The rearrangement joins TRBV27 to TRBJ1-1; D is unresolved. This CDR3 spans 11 amino acids. V dropped 8 bases and J dropped 4 bases, with 8 bases sitting between them. The germline V gene has CDR1 MNHEY and CDR2 SMNVEV (reference sequence). DNA of the CDR3: TGTGCCAGCCGGGAACGCACTGAAGCTTTCTTT. It encodes CASRERTEAFF.

To note about this clonotype: Germline is not matched at one junction end, which may reflect a read error. V gene TRBV5-4 combines with J gene TRBJ2-1, with D hard to call. The CDR3 is made up of 12 amino acids. Germline V lookup: CDR1 SGHNT, CDR2 YYREEE (reference sequence). CDR3 DNA: TGTGCCAGCAGCTTGGTTGCCAATGAGCAGTTATTC. This gives the protein CASSLVANEQLF. The whole variable domain, remainder taken from reference TRBV5-4 and TRBJ2-1, is ETGVTQSPTHLIKTRGQQVTLRCSSQSGHNTVSWYQQALGQGPQFIFQYYREEENGRGNFPPRFSGLQFPNYSSELNVNALELDDSALYLCASSLVANEQLFGPGTRLTVL.

The V gene is TRBV20-1, the J gene TRBJ2-3; a possible D gene is TRBD2 (6 bases). The ends were cut back, 3 bases at V and 6 bases at J, with 16 bases in the middle. CDR3 length: 14 amino acids. Germline lookup yields CDR1 DFQATT and CDR2 SNEGSKA (reference sequence). The CDR3 spells CSASLARATDTQYF. The DNA of the CDR3 is TGCAGTGCTAGCCTAGCGAGGGCGACCGATACGCAGTATTTT.

The rearrangement uses TRBV7-2 and TRBJ2-5, with a tentative D call TRBD2 (6 bases). V was pared by 5 bases and J by 1 base, with 14 bases between. The length of the CDR3 is 15 residues. CDR1 and CDR2 (germline): SGHTA, FQGNSA. The CDR3 bases are TGTGCCAGCAGCGTACCCAGGAGGGCCCAAGAGACCCAGTACTTC. It yields the protein CASSVPRRAQETQYF. Supplemented by reference TRBV7-2 and TRBJ2-5, the full variable domain reads GAGVSQSPSNKVTEKGKDVELRCDPISGHTALYWYRQSLGQGLEFLIYFQGNSAPDKSGLPSDRFSAERTGGSVSTLTIQRTQQEDSAVYLCASSVPRRAQETQYFGPGTRLLVL.

V and J are TRBV6-2 or TRBV6-3 and TRBJ1-1, with D maybe TRBD1 (5 bases). Germline CDR1 and CDR2: MNHEY and SVGEGT. The CDR3 runs 13 residues. V was pared by 6 bases and J by 5 bases, with 13 bases between. CDR3 DNA sequence: TGTGCCAGCAGCACTCAGGGTCTTACTGAAGCTTTCTTT. It encodes CASSTQGLTEAFF.

This clonotype is a singleton in its sample. The chain uses TRBV2 and TRBJ2-5; 12 nucleotides match TRBD1. The germline V gene has CDR1 SNHLY and CDR2 FYNNEI. Germline trimming cut 5 bases from V and 5 bases from J; bases unmatched to any gene: 6. CDR3 length equals 15 residues. The CDR3 nucleotides read TGTGCCAGCAGTCAAATGGGACAGGGGGCTGAGACCCAGTACTTC. It codes for CASSQMGQGAETQYF.

The genes are TRBV4-3 and TRBJ2-2, with D possibly matching TRBD1 (5 bases). This CDR3 has 16 residues. Germline V gene sequence: CDR1 LGHNA, CDR2 YSLEER. V was trimmed by 1 base and J by 3 bases, leaving 12 bases between them. CDR3 nucleotide sequence: TGCGCCAGCAGCCAAGCACCAGGGCGCGACACCGGGGAGCTGTTTTTT. Its protein is CASSQAPGRDTGELFF.

The chain links TRBV3-1 to TRBJ2-7, with 7 bases that match TRBD1. Germline V gives CDR1 LGHDT, CDR2 YNNKEL (reference sequence). This CDR3 is 14 amino acids long. V lost 5 bases, J lost 3 bases, and 7 bases stayed unmatched. The CDR3 loop is CASSYDRASYEQYF. Here the CDR3 DNA reads TGTGCCAGCAGCTATGACAGGGCAAGCTACGAGCAGTACTTC.

The chain combines TRBV24-1 with TRBJ2-3; D is uncertain. The CDR3 consists of 12 residues. Germline assignment: CDR1 KGHDR and CDR2 SFDVKD. Deletions cut 5 bases from V and 1 base from J, with 3 bases between. The CDR3 DNA is TGTGCCACCAGTGCACGCACAGATACGCAGTATTTT. This gives the protein CATSARTDTQYF.

The chain joins TRBV20-1 to TRBJ1-1; the D is unclear. The V end lost 5 bases, the J end lost 4 bases, and 11 bases lay between the germline ends. This CDR3 comprises 12 residues. Germline V lookup: CDR1 DFQATT, CDR2 SNEGSKA (reference sequence). As DNA, the CDR3 is TGCAGTGCTCGCAGTGGTTTCACTGAAGCTTTCTTT. Amino acid sequence: CSARSGFTEAFF.

The V gene is TRBV10-2, the J gene TRBJ2-3; the D is unclear. Germline CDR1 reads WSHSY; CDR2 reads SAAADI. This CDR3 comprises 11 residues. Trimming removed 3 bases at V and 7 bases at J, with 5 bases between. The CDR3 bases are TGCGCCAGCAGTGATTTTTATACGCAGTATTTT. It is translated as CASSDFYTQYF.

This sequence joins TRBV7-9 and TRBJ2-1, with TRBD2 identical over 8 bases. CDR3 size: 15 residues. The V and J ends lost 4 bases and 3 bases, in that order; junction bases with no gene match: 5. The germline V gene has CDR1 SEHNR and CDR2 FQNEAQ (reference sequence). The CDR3 here is CASSSAGGLYNEQFF. For the CDR3, the DNA is TGTGCCAGCAGCTCGGCGGGGGGCCTCTACAATGAGCAGTTCTTC.

This clonotype was found a few times. The chain employs TRBV9 and TRBJ1-2; 11 positions agree with TRBD1. In germline, CDR1 is SGDLS, CDR2 YYNGEE. This CDR3 spans 14 amino acids. V shed 7 bases and J 5 bases; nucleotides not matched to a gene: 7. CDR3: CASSGTGGLYGYTF. CDR3 in DNA: TGTGCCAGCTCAGGGACAGGGGGATTGTATGGCTACACCTTC.

This clonotype was detected only a few times. The gene calls are TRBV9 and TRBJ1-2; possible D gene TRBD1, 6 bases. CDR3 size: 18 residues. V gave up 3 bases and J gave up 4 bases, with 25 bases separating them. The germline CDR1 and CDR2 sequences are SGDLS and YYNGEE. The CDR3 loop reads CASSGRLTQGKSSYGYTF. CDR3 DNA sequence: TGTGCCAGCAGCGGAAGACTGACCCAGGGGAAGTCCAGCTATGGCTACACCTTC.

The chain links TRBV28 to TRBJ1-5; D uncertain. V lost 4 bases and J 1 base, leaving 11 bases between the germline ends. The CDR3 is 15 amino acids. Germline V gives CDR1 MDHEN, CDR2 SYDVKM. The DNA of the CDR3 is TGTGCCAGCAGTTCCCACACCGTCAGCAATCAGCCCCAGCATTTT. It encodes CASSSHTVSNQPQHF.

J is TRBJ2-3 and V is TRBV7-8; D gene ambiguous. The CDR3 sequence is 14 residues long. Germline CDR1 SGHVS, CDR2 FQNEAQ. The ends were cut back, 1 base at V and 3 bases at J, with 8 bases in the middle. CDR3 loop: CASSLVETTDTQYF. In DNA form, the CDR3 reads TGTGCCAGCAGCTTAGTAGAAACGACAGATACGCAGTATTTT.

The chain uses TRBV12-3 or TRBV12-4 and TRBJ1-2, with 9 nucleotides matching TRBD1. J was trimmed by 7 bases and V by 6 bases; bases with no gene match: 9. The CDR3 contains 14 residues. In DNA, the CDR3 is TGTGCCAGCAGGGAACCGGGACAGGGACCTGGCTACACCTTC. The encoded protein is CASREPGQGPGYTF.

This clonotype was detected once. This CDR3 is CASSPLGQYLTDTQYF. The CDR3 bases are TGCGCCAGCAGCCCCCTGGGACAGTACCTCACAGATACGCAGTATTTT. This sequence joins TRBV4-1 and TRBJ2-3; TRBD1 agrees at 7 bases. V trimming: 4 bases; J trimming: 2 bases; junction bases outside the gene matches: 9. Per the germline V gene, CDR1 is MGHRA and CDR2 is YSYEKL. The CDR3 consists of 16 residues.

The genes are TRBV7-2 and TRBJ2-3, with D tentatively TRBD2 (6 bases). Trimming took 1 base from V and 6 from J, leaving 11 bases between them. This CDR3 is 14 amino acids long. Germline V gene sequence: CDR1 SGHTA, CDR2 FQGNSA. This chain's CDR3 is CASSLEASADTQYF. The DNA of the CDR3 is TGTGCCAGCAGCTTAGAGGCTAGCGCGGATACGCAGTATTTT.